Described below is a single TCR beta chain sequence and its context. Its antigen is unknown. Researchers reported that TCR beta cDNA libraries carried unique molecular identifiers. TCRdb reprocessed the PCR reads via MiXCR and lists one record per CDR3 protein. Of about 760,000 distinct CDR3 sequences detected, 25% to 30% appear once; the ten largest clones hold around 0.6%. The source of the sample is a study of post-analysis software for immune sequencing data. Study-level points and caveats: Samples from one preparation batch, clustered by F measure, grouped strongly together. People with multiple sclerosis had a significantly lower normalized Chao1 diversity than controls did. Compared with controls, patients had more of about 5 TRBV segments, including TRBV5-6, TRBV5-1 and TRBV20-1.

V shed 7 bases and J shed 1 base, with 14 bases lying between them. CDR3 size: 14 residues. The germline V gene encodes CDR1 SEHNR and CDR2 FQNEAQ (reference sequence). What was sequenced was blood. The chain links TRBV7-9 to TRBJ2-7, with D perhaps matching TRBD2 (5 bases). This sequence was found in a girl under 18 with multiple sclerosis. The CDR3 nucleotides read TGTGCCAGCACCGGGAATGCGGCATCCTACGAGCAGTACTTC. The encoded protein is CASTGNAASYEQYF.